These 27 T cell receptor beta chains share one sample of origin, sequenced in a study of T cell responses to AZD1222 COVID-19 vaccine. Here immunoSEQ multiplex PCR was the method, and the copy in TCRdb shows in-frame clones only, minus some. The sample has 150,000 to 200,000 clones; just over 90% are singletons. The source was peripheral blood, collected on day 0 of AZD1222 vaccination. The source of these receptors is an adult in good health.

The chain links TRBV2 to TRBJ1-2; 10 bases match TRBD1. CDR1 SNHLY and CDR2 FYNNEI come from the germline V gene. This CDR3 comprises 15 residues. V shed 6 bases and J 4 bases; nucleotides not matched to a gene: 8. The CDR3 sequence is CASSSRQGARYGYTF. The CDR3 DNA reads as TGTGCCAGCAGCTCCAGACAGGGGGCTCGCTATGGCTACACCTTC.

The gene calls are TRBV5-1 and TRBJ2-2; D unclear. Looked up from germline, CDR1 is SGHRS and CDR2 is YFSETQ. Trimming stripped 2 bases from V and 6 bases from J, with 11 bases between. The CDR3 is made up of 14 amino acids. CDR3 sequence: CASSFGRFPGELFF. CDR3 nucleotides: TGCGCCAGCAGCTTCGGGCGTTTTCCCGGGGAGCTGTTTTTT. Together with reference TRBV5-1 and TRBJ2-2, the CDR3 gives the full variable domain: KAGVTQTPRYLIKTRGQQVTLSCSPISGHRSVSWYQQTPGQGLQFLFEYFSETQRNKGNFPGRFSGRQFSNSRSEMNVSTLELGDSALYLCASSFGRFPGELFFGEGSRLTVL.

This clone has just one count. The chain joins TRBV18 to TRBJ1-6, with D possibly being TRBD1 (6 bases). CDR1 KGHSH and CDR2 LQKENI come from the germline V gene. The CDR3 is made up of 15 amino acids. The V and J ends lost 1 base and 6 bases respectively, with 10 bases between them. CDR3 nucleotide sequence: TGTGCCAGCTCACCACGAACAGGGTTTAATTCACCCCTCCACTTT. This gives the protein CASSPRTGFNSPLHF.

The rearrangement joins TRBV14 to TRBJ2-7; 8 nucleotides match TRBD2. Germline V lookup: CDR1 SGHDN, CDR2 FVKESK. Losses at the gene ends were 2 bases for V and 5 bases for J; bases not matched to a gene: 11. The CDR3 loop spans 16 amino acids. The CDR3 region is CASSQSPGLEENEQYF. The DNA of the CDR3 is TGTGCCAGCAGCCAATCACCGGGACTAGAGGAGAACGAGCAGTACTTC.

The V gene is TRBV10-3, the J gene TRBJ1-2; D is unresolved. The V end lost 2 bases, the J end lost 4 bases, and 8 bases lay between the germline ends. Germline V lookup: CDR1 ENHRY, CDR2 SYGVKD. The CDR3 is 13 amino acids. Written as DNA, the CDR3 is TGTGCCATCAGTGAGGGAGAGAGCTATGGCTACACCTTC. Its translation is CAISEGESYGYTF.

This clone was observed once. The chain couples TRBV2 to TRBJ1-1, with D hard to call. Germline lookup yields CDR1 SNHLY and CDR2 FYNNEI. The CDR3 has 14 amino acids. Trimming stripped 3 bases from V and 3 bases from J, with 11 bases between. The CDR3 DNA reads TGTGCCAGCAGTGAGCAGGATTTAGACACTGAAGCTTTCTTT. This codes for CASSEQDLDTEAFF.

This clone was recorded once. The chain carries TRBV7-2 and TRBJ1-3, with 7 positions matching TRBD1. This CDR3 has 16 residues. Germline V lookup: CDR1 SGHTA, CDR2 FQGNSA. The V gene end was trimmed by 1 base and the J gene end by 2 bases; junction bases not matched to a gene: 5. The CDR3: CASSLGTGKAGNTIYF. The DNA of the CDR3 is TGTGCCAGCAGCTTAGGGACAGGAAAAGCTGGAAACACCATATATTTT.

The gene calls are TRBV3-1 (or the pseudogene TRBV3-2) and TRBJ1-3; 7 nucleotides match TRBD1. CDR3 length equals 16 residues. Germline V gene data show CDR1 as LGHDT and CDR2 as YNNKEL (reference sequence). The ends lost 4 bases at V and 4 bases at J; junction bases unmatched: 10. As DNA, the CDR3 is TGTGCCAGCAGCCTGCGACAGGGAGTGGCAGGAAACACCATATATTTT. Translation: CASSLRQGVAGNTIYF.

This clone was observed once. The chain uses TRBV29-1 and TRBJ1-2; D uncertain. The V gene lost 4 bases and the J gene lost 14 bases, with 23 bases spanning the gap. CDR1 is SQVTM and CDR2 is ANQGSEA in the germline V gene. The CDR3 runs to 13 residues. CDR3 sequence (DNA): TGCAGCGTTGTATATCAGCCAACCGCGGCTAGGACCTTC. Its translation: CSVVYQPTAARTF.

V is TRBV4-1 and J is TRBJ2-2; 8 nucleotides align to TRBD2. CDR3 length: 16 amino acids. Losses at the gene ends were 1 base for V and 7 bases for J; bases not matched to a gene: 8. Germline CDR1 is MGHRA and CDR2 is YSYEKL. CDR3 amino acids: CASSQAPRGGFGELFF. CDR3 DNA: TGCGCCAGCAGCCAAGCCCCCCGGGGGGGCTTCGGGGAGCTGTTTTTT.

This clone has only one observation. The genes are TRBV6-1 and TRBJ2-1; D tentatively reads TRBD1 or TRBD2 (5 bases each). V was clipped by 0 bases and J by 5 bases, with 11 bases between them. CDR1 is MNHNS and CDR2 is SASEGT in the germline V gene. This CDR3 region has 15 residues. CDR3 nucleotide sequence: TGTGCCAGCAGTGAAGCGACCGGGACCCACAATGAGCAGTTCTTC. The encoded protein is CASSEATGTHNEQFF.

The chain recombines TRBV7-9 with TRBJ2-1, with a weak D call TRBD2 (6 bases). Trimming left V 4 bases short and J 0 bases short, with 16 bases between. The CDR3 loop spans 17 amino acids. From germline, CDR1 is SEHNR and CDR2 FQNEAQ (reference sequence). CDR3 loop: CASSSRGGGNSYNEQFF. CDR3 bases: TGTGCCAGCAGCTCCCGTGGTGGGGGGAACTCCTACAATGAGCAGTTCTTC.

The chain is built from TRBV5-1 and TRBJ1-1; the D is unclear. Germline CDR1 SGHRS, CDR2 YFSETQ. The CDR3 is made up of 16 amino acids. V gave up 4 bases and J gave up 0 bases, with 16 bases separating them. The CDR3 sequence is CASSPSSLGMNTEAFF. The CDR3 DNA reads as TGCGCCAGCAGCCCGAGCTCCTTGGGAATGAACACTGAAGCTTTCTTT. The full variable domain, completed using reference TRBV5-1 and TRBJ1-1, is KAGVTQTPRYLIKTRGQQVTLSCSPISGHRSVSWYQQTPGQGLQFLFEYFSETQRNKGNFPGRFSGRQFSNSRSEMNVSTLELGDSALYLCASSPSSLGMNTEAFFGQGTRLTVV.

The chain carries TRBV12-3 or TRBV12-4 and TRBJ1-1; D remains unclear. V was clipped by 6 bases and J by 3 bases, with 8 bases between them. This CDR3 spans 12 amino acids. CDR3 nucleotides: TGTGCCAGCAGCTTCAGTGACACTGAAGCTTTCTTT. This codes for CASSFSDTEAFF.

The chain is built from TRBV4-1 and TRBJ1-1, with a possible D match to TRBD1 (5 bases). This CDR3 comprises 14 residues. V lost 1 base, J lost 4 bases, and 10 bases lay in between. Germline V gene sequence: CDR1 MGHRA, CDR2 YSYEKL. This CDR3 reads CASSQVGGSTEAFF. In nucleotides, the CDR3 is TGCGCCAGCAGCCAAGTGGGGGGGAGCACTGAAGCTTTCTTT.

In this sample, this clone turned up once. The chain links TRBV27 to TRBJ2-1; a weak D match, TRBD1 (6 bases). CDR1 is MNHEY and CDR2 is SMNVEV in the germline V gene (reference sequence). V was clipped by 5 bases and J by 4 bases, with 9 bases between them. There are 13 residues in the CDR3. In DNA, the CDR3 is TGTGCCAGCAGTGGGCAGGGGTACAATGAGCAGTTCTTC. As protein: CASSGQGYNEQFF.

CDR3 loop: CASSYTGSPLGNTEAFF. CDR3 in DNA: TGTGCCAGCAGCTACACAGGGTCCCCTTTGGGGAACACTGAAGCTTTCTTT. The chain employs TRBV11-2 and TRBJ1-1; TRBD1 might be the D (6 bases). CDR1 SGHAT and CDR2 FQNNGV come from the germline V gene. V lost 4 bases and J lost 1, with 19 bases in between. CDR3 length: 17 residues. Supplemented by reference TRBV11-2 and TRBJ1-1, the full variable domain reads EAGVAQSPRYKIIEKRQSVAFWCNPISGHATLYWYQQILGQGPKLLIQFQNNGVVDDSQLPKDRFSAERLKGVDSTLKIQPAKLEDSAVYLCASSYTGSPLGNTEAFFGQGTRLTVV.

The rearrangement uses TRBV6-1 and TRBJ1-3; no clear D. This CDR3 has 14 amino acids. From germline, CDR1 is MNHNS and CDR2 SASEGT. Trimming shortened V by 1 base and J by 1 base, and 5 bases separated the two germline ends. The CDR3 reads CASSEGVSGNTIYF. The CDR3 DNA reads TGTGCCAGCAGTGAAGGCGTTTCTGGAAACACCATATATTTT.

This sequence joins TRBV21-1 and TRBJ1-2. TRBV21-1 represents a pseudogene. CDR3 size: 19 residues. CDR3 DNA sequence: TGTGCCAGCAGAACCCGGGGCACTCCCAAACCCTGTACTAACTATGGCTACACCTTC. Its translation is CASRTRGTPKPCTNYGYTF.

This clone appeared a single time. This chain uses TRBV29-1 with TRBJ1-2, with a possible D match to TRBD1 (6 bases). The V gene lost 3 bases and the J gene lost 4 bases, with 27 bases spanning the gap. This CDR3 has 18 amino acids. CDR1 and CDR2 (germline): SQVTM, ANQGSEA. DNA of the CDR3: TGCAGCGTTGATAAAATTCGGGCCGGACAGAAAAATTTCTATGGCTACACCTTC. As protein: CSVDKIRAGQKNFYGYTF.

The gene calls are TRBV6-2 or TRBV6-3 and TRBJ1-2; no definite D call. Trimming cost V 2 bases and J 8 bases, with 18 bases left between them. This CDR3 is 15 amino acids long. In germline, CDR1 is MNHEY, CDR2 SVGEGT. CDR3 DNA: TGTGCCAGCAGTTACAGAAAGGACGCCAGTGGAGGCTACACCTTC. This codes for CASSYRKDASGGYTF.

Written as DNA, the CDR3 is TGTGCCAGCAGCTTAGCGGGGACAGGGGTTGGTGGGCCCCAGCATTTT. Its protein product is CASSLAGTGVGGPQHF. V is TRBV7-2 and J is TRBJ1-5, with 10 bases fitting TRBD1. This CDR3 has 16 amino acids. J gave up 9 bases and V 0 bases, and 8 bases lay outside the gene matches. Per germline, CDR1 SGHTA and CDR2 FQGNSA. Complete variable domain (other parts from reference TRBV7-2 and TRBJ1-5): GAGVSQSPSNKVTEKGKDVELRCDPISGHTALYWYRQSLGQGLEFLIYFQGNSAPDKSGLPSDRFSAERTGGSVSTLTIQRTQQEDSAVYLCASSLAGTGVGGPQHFGDGTRLSIL.

The rearrangement uses TRBV13 and TRBJ1-1, with D possibly matching TRBD1 (6 bases). The V and J ends lost 4 bases and 11 bases respectively, with 20 bases between them. Germline CDR1 PRHDT, CDR2 FYEKMQ (reference sequence). The CDR3 covers 14 residues. CDR3 loop: CASSSDSGERVAFF. The CDR3 nucleotides are TGTGCCAGCAGCTCGGACAGTGGGGAGAGAGTGGCTTTCTTT.

J is TRBJ2-7 and V is TRBV3-1 (or the pseudogene TRBV3-2), with 7 bases that match TRBD2. V dropped 4 bases and J dropped 3; count of bases not matched to a gene: 3. There are 13 residues in the CDR3. The germline V gene has CDR1 LGHDT and CDR2 YNNKEL (reference sequence). CDR3 amino acids: CASSPGTIYEQYF. DNA for the CDR3: TGTGCCAGCAGCCCCGGGACTATCTACGAGCAGTACTTC.

J is TRBJ1-1 and V is TRBV3-1 (or the pseudogene TRBV3-2); weak D call: TRBD1 (6 bases). Trimming left V 4 bases short and J 2 bases short, with 14 bases between. CDR1 and CDR2 (germline): LGHDT, YNNKEL (reference sequence). This CDR3 spans 15 amino acids. Here the CDR3 reads CASSPPTGSNTEAFF. The CDR3 DNA sequence: TGTGCCAGCAGCCCCCCGACAGGAAGTAACACTGAAGCTTTCTTT.

The genes are TRBV24-1 and TRBJ2-1; no clear D. Germline V gene sequence: CDR1 KGHDR, CDR2 SFDVKD. This CDR3 spans 15 amino acids. V was trimmed by 3 bases and J by 3 bases, leaving 11 bases between them. The CDR3 is CATSDTNDRYNEQFF. The CDR3 DNA is TGTGCCACCAGTGATACCAACGACCGCTACAATGAGCAGTTCTTC.

The gene calls are TRBV6-4 and TRBJ2-1; TRBD2 aligns across 8 bases. Germline V gene lookup returns CDR1 MRHNA and CDR2 SNTAGT. The CDR3 length is 15 residues. V lost 2 bases, J lost 0 bases, and 0 bases stayed unmatched. This CDR3 reads CASSDAGGSYNEQFF. Here the CDR3 DNA reads TGTGCCAGCAGTGACGCGGGAGGCTCCTACAATGAGCAGTTCTTC.